These 5 T cell receptor beta chains share one sample of origin, sequenced in a study of blood T cell repertoires in COVID-19. TCRdb's copy holds only in-frame clones and misses some; the assay was immunoSEQ multiplex PCR. There are about 83,000 clones in the sample; 75% to 90% occur only once, and over 2.5% lies in the top ten. Input material: peripheral blood. The receptor set was obtained from a woman between 45 and 60 years old with active or convalescent COVID-19.

This chain uses TRBV19 with TRBJ2-2; no clear D gene. The CDR3 loop spans 13 amino acids. Between the trimmed V and J ends, which lost 3 bases and 3 bases, there was a span of 5 bases. From germline, CDR1 is LNHDA and CDR2 SQIVND (reference sequence). As DNA, the CDR3 is TGTGCCAGTAGTATTCTTGACACCGGGGAGCTGTTTTTT. Translating gives CASSILDTGELFF.

The chain recombines TRBV19 with TRBJ1-5; 8 bases agree with TRBD1. Germline CDR1 LNHDA, CDR2 SQIVND (reference sequence). V trimming: 8 bases; J trimming: 4 bases; junction bases outside the gene matches: 10. This CDR3 region has 15 residues. The CDR3 protein is CASLLQGGPNQPQHF. CDR3 sequence (DNA): TGTGCCAGTCTATTACAGGGGGGCCCGAATCAGCCCCAGCATTTT.

The chain employs TRBV15 and TRBJ1-2; tentatively, D is TRBD1 (6 bases). CDR3 length equals 16 residues. Trimming pared 5 bases from V and 2 bases from J, leaving 18 bases between. CDR1 LNHNV and CDR2 YYDKDF come from the germline V gene (reference sequence). DNA for the CDR3: TGTGCCACCAGCTCTAACCGGGACAACATCAACTATGGCTACACCTTC. Protein sequence: CATSSNRDNINYGYTF.

The chain is built from TRBV4-2 and TRBJ2-7; TRBD2 agrees at 7 bases. J lost 2 bases, V lost 0 bases, and 1 base had no gene match. In germline, CDR1 is LGHNA, CDR2 YNFKEQ. This CDR3 comprises 14 residues. The CDR3 protein is CASSQDGGAYEQYF. CDR3 bases: TGTGCCAGCAGCCAAGATGGGGGGGCCTACGAGCAGTACTTC.

The chain carries TRBV5-6 and TRBJ2-3; the D gene is possibly TRBD1 (6 bases). V lost 4 bases and J 2 bases, leaving 14 bases between the germline ends. CDR1 is SGHDT, CDR2 YYEEEE, per germline. The CDR3 is made up of 15 amino acids. The chain's CDR3 is CASSLQGFNTDTQYF. The DNA for the CDR3 is TGTGCCAGCAGCCTACAGGGTTTCAACACAGATACGCAGTATTTT.